Listed here are 7 T cell receptor beta chains from one sample, sequenced in a study of OX40 agonist ivuxolimab in advanced cancers. Some clones are missing from TCRdb's copy, which holds only in-frame ones; the method was immunoSEQ multiplex PCR. The sample contains over 50,000 clones, about 90% of which appear only once. The sequencing here drew on CD4+ or CD8+ T cells sorted from blood, taken in a trial of the OX40 agonist ivuxolimab. These receptors originate from an adult with an advanced solid tumor such as melanoma, head and neck, liver or kidney cancer.

The chain employs TRBV30 and TRBJ2-5; 11 nucleotides align to TRBD1. The CDR3 covers 13 residues. The junction had 3 bases not matched to a gene; V was cut back by 4 bases and J by 5 bases. Looked up from germline, CDR1 is GTSNPN and CDR2 is SVGIG (reference sequence). CDR3 amino acids: CAWTDRGQETQYF. The CDR3 DNA is TGTGCCTGGACGGACAGGGGGCAGGAGACCCAGTACTTC.

The rearrangement joins TRBV29-1 to TRBJ1-1, with D unresolved. This CDR3 spans 15 amino acids. Germline V gene sequence: CDR1 SQVTM, CDR2 ANQGSEA. The germline V and J ends were trimmed by 4 bases and 1 base, with 16 bases remaining between them. For the CDR3, the DNA is TGCAGCGTTGTGGTGTGGGGATCAAAGAACACTGAAGCTTTCTTT. Translation gives CSVVVWGSKNTEAFF. Using reference TRBV29-1 and TRBJ1-1 for the parts outside the CDR3, the full variable domain is SAVISQKPSRDICQRGTSLTIQCQVDSQVTMMFWYRQQPGQSLTLIATANQGSEATYESGFVIDKFPISRPNLTFSTLTVSNMSPEDSSIYLCSVVVWGSKNTEAFFGQGTRLTVV.

J is TRBJ2-1 and V is TRBV13; the D is unclear. Trimming removed 1 base at V and 8 bases at J, with 12 bases between. Germline CDR1 and CDR2: PRHDT and FYEKMQ (reference sequence). The CDR3 totals 14 residues. This CDR3 reads CASSLVPGWHEQFF. DNA for the CDR3: TGTGCCAGCAGCTTAGTCCCCGGATGGCATGAGCAGTTCTTC.

The genes are TRBV7-9 and TRBJ2-7; 9 positions agree with TRBD1. The CDR3 has 15 residues. From germline, CDR1 is SEHNR and CDR2 FQNEAQ (reference sequence). Losses at the gene ends were 5 bases for V and 1 base for J; bases not matched to a gene: 6. The CDR3 DNA follows: TGTGCCAGCAGCGCCTGGGACAGGGTTTCCTACGAGCAGTACTTC. Encoded protein: CASSAWDRVSYEQYF.

The chain recombines TRBV6-1 with TRBJ1-3, with D maybe TRBD1 (6 bases). CDR1 MNHNS and CDR2 SASEGT come from the germline V gene. V was cut by 8 bases and J by 4 bases, with 6 bases left in between. The CDR3 is made up of 11 amino acids. CDR3 coding DNA: TGTGCCAGCGGACAGGGAAACACCATATATTTT. Translated: CASGQGNTIYF.

The rearrangement joins TRBV28 to TRBJ1-6; no reliable D call. The V gene lost 6 bases and the J gene lost 4 bases, with 7 bases spanning the gap. Germline-derived CDR1 and CDR2 are MDHEN and SYDVKM. The length of the CDR3 is 13 residues. The CDR3 coding sequence is TGTGCCAGCAGCCCGACGTATAATTCACCCCTCCACTTT. This codes for CASSPTYNSPLHF.

The genes are TRBV30 and TRBJ1-5, with D possibly matching TRBD1 (6 bases). The CDR3 length is 14 residues. CDR1 is GTSNPN and CDR2 is SVGIG in the germline V gene (reference sequence). The V and J ends lost 3 bases and 6 bases respectively, with 15 bases between them. CDR3 DNA sequence: TGTGCCTGGAGCCCAGGGGAGGGGGGTCAGCCCCAGCATTTT. Translation: CAWSPGEGGQPQHF. The full variable domain, completed using reference TRBV30 and TRBJ1-5, is SQTIHQWPATLVQPVGSPLSLECTVEGTSNPNLYWYRQAAGRGLQLLFYSVGIGQISSEVPQNLSASRPQDRQFILSSKKLLLSDSGFYLCAWSPGEGGQPQHFGDGTRLSIL.